This T cell receptor (beta chain) was documented in a study of identical twins. TCRdb itself ran the 5' RACE reads through MiXCR, one entry per CDR3 protein. The sample contains 400,000 or so distinct CDR3 sequences, roughly 9% of which appear only once. Ten or more counts support this clonotype. V was pared by 11 bases and J by 3 bases, with 12 bases between. Per germline, CDR1 ENHRY and CDR2 SYGVKD. CDR3 length equals 12 residues. Sequencing was carried out using naive T cells sorted from blood. The TCR sequence derives from a woman aged 45-65 years in good health. V and J are TRBV10-3 and TRBJ2-3; D is uncertain. The CDR3 nucleotides read TGTGCCGCAATGAGTACTACAGATACGCAGTATTTT. Its protein is CAAMSTTDTQYF.